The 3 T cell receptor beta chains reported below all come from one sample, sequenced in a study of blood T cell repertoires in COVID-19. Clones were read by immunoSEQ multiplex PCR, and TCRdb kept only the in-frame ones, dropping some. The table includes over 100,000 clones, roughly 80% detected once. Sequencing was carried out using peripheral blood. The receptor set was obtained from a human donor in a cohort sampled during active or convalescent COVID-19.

The CDR3 DNA reads as TGTGCCACCGGGACTAGCGGGAGTCCGACAGATACGCAGTATTTT. Amino acids: CATGTSGSPTDTQYF. The chain uses TRBV10-3 and TRBJ2-3; 14 bases match TRBD2. Germline CDR1 ENHRY, CDR2 SYGVKD. The CDR3 is 15 residues long. The J segment lost 3 bases and the V segment lost 10 bases, leaving 6 bases of the junction unmatched.

In DNA, the CDR3 is TGTGCCAGCAGTTACGGACTAGCCTACGAGCAGTACTTC. Amino acid sequence: CASSYGLAYEQYF. The J gene is TRBJ2-7, the V gene TRBV6-2 or TRBV6-3, with TRBD2 matching 7 bases. The length of the CDR3 is 13 residues. Germline V gene data show CDR1 as MNHEY and CDR2 as SVGEGT. Germline trimming cut 2 bases from V and 2 bases from J; bases unmatched to any gene: 0.

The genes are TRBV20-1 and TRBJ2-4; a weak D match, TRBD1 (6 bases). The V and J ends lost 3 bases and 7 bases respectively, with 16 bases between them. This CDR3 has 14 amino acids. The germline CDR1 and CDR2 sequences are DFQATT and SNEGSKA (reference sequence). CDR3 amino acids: CSASARQGTNIQYF. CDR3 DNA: TGCAGTGCTAGTGCGCGGCAGGGGACGAACATTCAGTACTTC.